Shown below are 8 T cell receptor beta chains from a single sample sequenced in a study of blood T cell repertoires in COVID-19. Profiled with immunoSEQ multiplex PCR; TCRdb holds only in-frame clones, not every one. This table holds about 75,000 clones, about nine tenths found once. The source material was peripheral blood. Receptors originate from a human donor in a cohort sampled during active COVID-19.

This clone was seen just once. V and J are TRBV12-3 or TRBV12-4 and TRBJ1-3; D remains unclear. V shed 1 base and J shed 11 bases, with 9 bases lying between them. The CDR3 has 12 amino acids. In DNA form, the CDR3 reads TGTGCCAGCAGTTTAGGGGCCGGGGCCATATATTTT. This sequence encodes CASSLGAGAIYF.

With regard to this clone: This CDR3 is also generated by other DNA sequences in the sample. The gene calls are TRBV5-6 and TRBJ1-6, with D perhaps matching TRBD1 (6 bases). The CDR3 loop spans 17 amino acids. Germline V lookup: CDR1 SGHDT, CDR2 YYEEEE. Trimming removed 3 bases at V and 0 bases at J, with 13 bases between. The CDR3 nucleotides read TGTGCCAGCAGCTGGGGGGGGCGGAGCTCCTATAATTCACCCCTCCACTTT. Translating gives CASSWGGRSSYNSPLHF.

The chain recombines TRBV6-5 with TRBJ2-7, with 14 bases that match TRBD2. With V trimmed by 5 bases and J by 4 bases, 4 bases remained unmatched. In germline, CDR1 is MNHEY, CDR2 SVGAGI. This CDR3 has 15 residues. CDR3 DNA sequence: TGTGCCAGCAGTAGCGGGACTAGCGGGAGTTACGAGCAGTACTTC. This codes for CASSSGTSGSYEQYF.

The CDR3 DNA follows: TGCAGCGTTGAAACCGGACAGCATGGAGAAAAACTGTTTTTT. This sequence encodes CSVETGQHGEKLFF. The J gene is TRBJ1-4, the V gene TRBV29-1; D may be TRBD1 (6 bases). Germline CDR1 is SQVTM and CDR2 is ANQGSEA. The CDR3 contains 14 residues. V was cut by 2 bases and J by 8 bases, with 15 bases left in between.

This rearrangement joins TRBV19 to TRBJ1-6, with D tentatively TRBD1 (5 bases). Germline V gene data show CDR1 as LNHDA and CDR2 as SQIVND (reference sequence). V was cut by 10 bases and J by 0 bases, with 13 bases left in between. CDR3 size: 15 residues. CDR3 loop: CATRQIRSYNSPLHF. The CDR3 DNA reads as TGTGCCACACGACAGATTCGCTCCTATAATTCACCCCTCCACTTT.

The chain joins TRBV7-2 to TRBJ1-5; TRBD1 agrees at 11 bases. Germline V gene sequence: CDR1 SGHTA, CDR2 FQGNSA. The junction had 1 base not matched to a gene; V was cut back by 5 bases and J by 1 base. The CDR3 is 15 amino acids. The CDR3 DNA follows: TGTGCCAGCAGCCGGACAGGGGGCAGCAATCAGCCCCAGCATTTT. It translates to CASSRTGGSNQPQHF. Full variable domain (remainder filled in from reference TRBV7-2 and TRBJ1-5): GAGVSQSPSNKVTEKGKDVELRCDPISGHTALYWYRQSLGQGLEFLIYFQGNSAPDKSGLPSDRFSAERTGGSVSTLTIQRTQQEDSAVYLCASSRTGGSNQPQHFGDGTRLSIL.

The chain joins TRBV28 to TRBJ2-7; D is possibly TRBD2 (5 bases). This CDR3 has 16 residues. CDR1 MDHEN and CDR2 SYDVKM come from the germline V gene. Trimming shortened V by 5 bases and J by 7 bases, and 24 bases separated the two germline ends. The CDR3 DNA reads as TGTGCCAGCAGTGCCATTACTAGGTTCTTGGTGTGGGAGCAGTACTTC. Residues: CASSAITRFLVWEQYF.

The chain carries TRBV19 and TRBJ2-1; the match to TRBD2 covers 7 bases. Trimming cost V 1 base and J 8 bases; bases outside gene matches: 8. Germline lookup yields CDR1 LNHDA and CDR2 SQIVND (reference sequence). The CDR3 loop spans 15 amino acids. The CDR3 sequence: CASSIAQRGWDEQFF. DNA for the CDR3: TGTGCCAGTAGTATAGCCCAGCGGGGTTGGGATGAGCAGTTCTTC. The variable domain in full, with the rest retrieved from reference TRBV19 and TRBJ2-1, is DGGITQSPKYLFRKEGQNVTLSCEQNLNHDAMYWYRQDPGQGLRLIYYSQIVNDFQKGDIAEGYSVSREKKESFPLTVTSAQKNPTAFYLCASSIAQRGWDEQFFGPGTRLTVL.